This T cell receptor (beta chain) was sequenced in a study of cytomegalovirus exposure and HLA in healthy donors. Study outcomes and limitations: Accounts indicate the classifier identified cytomegalovirus status with strong specificity and sensitivity. In vitro checks showed that a few CMV-associated chains really do target CMV antigens. The investigators catalogued some 150 TCR beta chains as cytomegalovirus-associated.

Some clones are missing from TCRdb's copy, which holds only in-frame ones; the method was immunoSEQ multiplex PCR. The sample has under 200,000 clones; over 85% are singletons. Germline-derived CDR1 and CDR2 are MNHEY and SVGAGI. Deletions cut 4 bases from V and 1 base from J, with 13 bases between. The CDR3 sequence is 15 residues long. As for this clone: What it binds is not known.

The chain uses TRBV6-5 and TRBJ1-1; perhaps TRBD1 as D (5 bases). This receptor was taken from a man aged 18 to 30 in good health and CMV-seropositive. Sample: PBMCs. CDR3 sequence: CASSLGGAPNTEAFF. CDR3 nucleotides: TGTGCCAGCAGTTTAGGTGGGGCTCCGAACACTGAAGCTTTCTTT.